This T cell receptor beta chain was captured in a study of radiotherapy plus CTLA-4 blockade in lung cancer. Study-wide background: Objective responses emerged in about 20% of patients, and around 31% attained disease control.

Those patients who had chemo-refractory metastatic non-small-cell lung cancer were given focal radiation along with CTLA-4 blockade through ipilimumab. Assay used: immunoSEQ multiplex PCR; TCRdb lists only in-frame clones, some missing. The table includes roughly 120,000 clones, 65% to 85% detected once. General observations from the study: Tumor-derived TCR clones expanded in blood after radiotherapy plus ipilimumab.

Concerning this clone itself: What it binds is unknown.

The origin of this receptor is a human donor with non-small cell lung cancer who had a partial response to radiotherapy plus ipilimumab. Source: peripheral blood, taken from a patient treated with radiotherapy plus ipilimumab.

DNA for the CDR3: TGTGCCATCAGTGTCACGTCCGGGACTAGCGGGAGTGGCGAGCAGTACTTC. Translation: CAISVTSGTSGSGEQYF. The chain has TRBV10-3 and TRBJ2-7; TRBD2 agrees at 14 bases. The CDR3 loop spans 17 amino acids. The germline V gene has CDR1 ENHRY and CDR2 SYGVKD. With V trimmed by 4 bases and J by 6 bases, 11 bases remained unmatched.